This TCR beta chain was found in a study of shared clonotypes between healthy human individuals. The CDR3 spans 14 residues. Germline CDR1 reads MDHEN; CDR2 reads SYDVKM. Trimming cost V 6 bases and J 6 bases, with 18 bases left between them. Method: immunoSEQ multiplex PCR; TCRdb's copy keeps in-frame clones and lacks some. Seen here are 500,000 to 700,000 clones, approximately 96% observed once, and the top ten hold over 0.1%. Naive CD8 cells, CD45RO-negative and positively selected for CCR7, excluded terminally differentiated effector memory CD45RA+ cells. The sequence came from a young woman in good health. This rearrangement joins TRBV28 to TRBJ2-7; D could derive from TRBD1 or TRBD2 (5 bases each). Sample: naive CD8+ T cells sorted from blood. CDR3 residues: CASSPPGSEGEQYF. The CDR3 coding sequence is TGTGCCAGCAGCCCCCCAGGGTCCGAGGGCGAGCAGTACTTC.